This T cell receptor beta chain emerged from a study of cytotoxic CD8 clonotypes in ibrutinib-treated CLL. CDR1 is MRHNA, CDR2 SNTAGT, per germline. The V and J ends lost 4 bases and 6 bases respectively, with 13 bases between them. CDR3 size: 14 residues. As regards this clone: Its antigen is unidentified.

Study-level points and caveats: Sampling of sustained-remission and progressing patients occurred at differing times. Clonality, elevated at ibrutinib response, dropped back toward baseline at progression. Patients showed higher baseline clonality than age-matched healthy donors, and it tracked circulating CD8+ T-cell counts.

Depth targeted 1 in 200,000 to 1 in 1 million T cells, averaging about 9.2x coverage per clonotype. Some clones are missing from TCRdb's copy, which holds only in-frame ones; the method was immunoSEQ multiplex PCR. The sample has about 16,000 clones; 65% to 70% are singletons. The clonotype originates from a human donor with chronic lymphocytic leukemia. This chain uses TRBV6-4 with TRBJ2-1; tentatively, D is TRBD1 (6 bases). Specimen: PBMCs, collected before ibrutinib treatment. As DNA, the CDR3 is TGTGCCAGCAGTGCCAGACAGGAGACCAATGAGCAGTTCTTC. Translation: CASSARQETNEQFF.